This T cell receptor beta chain comes out of a study of blood T cell repertoires in COVID-19. The germline V gene encodes CDR1 GTSNPN and CDR2 SVGIG (reference sequence). This CDR3 spans 14 amino acids. Worth noting for this clone: The germline gene is not matched at one end of the junction; a read error may be the cause.

Authors' methods: Nucleated cell counts were estimated from reference gene primer amplification. TCRdb keeps only in-frame clones here, not all; method: immunoSEQ multiplex PCR. The V and J calls and clone size are taken from that table; D and trimming were inferred from the DNA. The table shows about 280,000 clones, with approximately 91% occurring only once. The receptor was isolated from a woman between 40 and 55 years old who had recovered from COVID-19. The material sequenced was peripheral blood. The rearrangement links TRBV30 to TRBJ1-6; 7 positions agree with TRBD1. The CDR3 here is CAWRLTGYTSPLHF. In DNA, the CDR3 is TGTGCCTGGAGATTGACAGGGTATACTTCACCCCTCCACTTT.